A single sample is the source of the 5 T cell receptor beta chains below, sequenced in a study of T-cell reconstitution after alpha-beta-depleted transplantation in children. Researchers prepared the TCRbeta library using unique molecular identifiers, the study reports. TCRdb passed the PCR reads through MiXCR, listing each CDR3 protein once. Of around 400,000 distinct CDR3 sequences listed, approximately 11% are singletons. The sequenced sample was PBMCs from the stem cell graft donor, obtained from the stem cell graft. Source of these receptors: a human donor who donated a stem cell graft to a child with acute myeloid leukemia.

The table lists this clonotype with a count of one. This CDR3 reads CSAREGSLNTEAFF. In nucleotides, the CDR3 is TGCAGTGCTAGAGAAGGCTCTCTGAACACTGAAGCTTTCTTT. The chain is built from TRBV20-1 and TRBJ1-1; no reliable D call. Trimming took 0 bases from V and 0 from J, leaving 8 bases between them. This CDR3 contains 14 residues. The germline CDR1 and CDR2 sequences are DFQATT and SNEGSKA (reference sequence).

About this clonotype itself: Since a much larger clone is just one base distant, this may be a read error. The V and J genes are TRBV12-3 or TRBV12-4 and TRBJ1-1, with 8 bases identical to TRBD1. V was pared by 6 bases and J by 9 bases, with 9 bases of the junction left unmatched. The CDR3 contains 13 residues. DNA of the CDR3: TGTGCCAGCAGCGACAGGGGATATACTCAAGCTTTCTTT. Its protein product is CASSDRGYTQAFF.

The chain's CDR3 is CASSVGLAGVTDTQYF. For the CDR3, the DNA is TGTGCCAGCAGCGTAGGACTAGCGGGTGTCACAGATACGCAGTATTTT. V usage is TRBV9 and J usage is TRBJ2-3; 10 bases line up with TRBD2. In germline, CDR1 is SGDLS, CDR2 YYNGEE. The CDR3 is made up of 16 amino acids. The V segment lost 0 bases and the J segment 2 bases; nucleotides outside the gene matches: 3.

The chain recombines TRBV20-1 with TRBJ1-1; no clear D gene. The ends were cut back, 6 bases at V and 4 bases at J, with 18 bases in the middle. The CDR3 is 14 amino acids. Germline V lookup: CDR1 DFQATT, CDR2 SNEGSKA (reference sequence). The CDR3 spells CSAQPIDLVTEAFF. For the CDR3, the DNA is TGCAGTGCCCAACCCATAGACCTCGTCACTGAAGCTTTCTTT.

J is TRBJ2-7 and V is TRBV28; D is possibly TRBD2 (6 bases). Trimming removed 6 bases at V and 6 bases at J, with 15 bases between. Germline assignment: CDR1 MDHEN and CDR2 SYDVKM. This CDR3 is built from 13 residues. In DNA form, the CDR3 reads TGTGCCAGCAGAACGGGGGTCCGGGGCGAGCAGTACTTC. The encoded protein is CASRTGVRGEQYF.